Each of the 30 T cell receptor beta chains below was sequenced from the same sample in a study of CD8 T cells in Susac syndrome. RNA was extracted with the RNeasy kit, and a quantity of roughly 0.45 to 1 ug was reverse transcribed using random hexamers. TCRdb analysed the immunoSEQ multiplex PCR reads with MiXCR anew, one entry per CDR3 protein. Of over 150,000 distinct CDR3 sequences in the sample, 90% to 95% were seen once. Sequencing input: CD4+ T cells from PBMCs. All receptors come from a human donor with Susac syndrome.

This chain connects TRBV7-9 to TRBJ1-6; D remains unclear. This CDR3 spans 13 amino acids. The germline V gene has CDR1 SEHNR and CDR2 FQNEAQ (reference sequence). V shed 10 bases and J shed 9 bases, with 16 bases lying between them. CDR3 DNA sequence: TGTGCCACCCCGGGCTCGGGCAGTTCACCCCTCCACTTT. It specifies CATPGSGSSPLHF.

The V call is TRBV6-5, the J call TRBJ2-1; 12 nucleotides line up with TRBD2. The CDR3 totals 15 residues. CDR1 is MNHEY and CDR2 is SVGAGI in the germline V gene. The J segment lost 7 bases and the V segment lost 5 bases, leaving 6 bases of the junction unmatched. The CDR3 DNA reads as TGTGCCAGCAGTCCTAGCGGGAGGGCAGGGAATGAGCAGTTCTTC. This codes for CASSPSGRAGNEQFF.

This clonotype occurred once. The V gene is TRBV6-6, the J gene TRBJ1-1; no reliable D call. The CDR3 length is 14 residues. V dropped 5 bases and J dropped 2 bases, with 12 bases sitting between them. CDR1 and CDR2 from the germline V gene are MNHNY and SVGAGI (reference sequence). Written as DNA, the CDR3 is TGTGCCAGCAGTCCCCCTCGGGTAAACACTGAAGCTTTCTTT. Its translation is CASSPPRVNTEAFF.

The chain joins TRBV18 to TRBJ1-4; 9 nucleotides agree with TRBD1. This CDR3 comprises 15 residues. Germline V gene data show CDR1 as KGHSH and CDR2 as LQKENI. Trimming removed 3 bases from V and 2 bases from J; junction bases left unmatched: 1. CDR3 DNA: TGTGCCAGCTCACCCGGGACAGGGACTAATGAAAAACTGTTTTTT. It encodes CASSPGTGTNEKLFF.

In this sample, this clonotype turned up once. The chain uses TRBV5-1 and TRBJ1-1; D is unresolved. Germline V gene lookup returns CDR1 SGHRS and CDR2 YFSETQ. The CDR3 runs 15 residues. V shed 1 base and J shed 0 bases, with 10 bases lying between them. As DNA, the CDR3 is TGCGCCAGCAGCTTGCAGCCGGACTTGAACACTGAAGCTTTCTTT. Amino acids: CASSLQPDLNTEAFF.

The DNA of the CDR3 is TGTGCCAGCAGCCAAGACAACAGATTCTACGAGCAGTACTTC. Its protein is CASSQDNRFYEQYF. This chain joins TRBV14 and TRBJ2-7, with D uncertain. Trimming stripped 0 bases from V and 3 bases from J, with 9 bases between. The CDR3 spans 14 residues. Germline assignment: CDR1 SGHDN and CDR2 FVKESK.

This chain connects TRBV20-1 to TRBJ1-1, with unresolved D. Between the trimmed V and J ends, which lost 5 bases and 0 bases, there was a span of 10 bases. Germline lookup yields CDR1 DFQATT and CDR2 SNEGSKA (reference sequence). CDR3 length equals 13 residues. Written as DNA, the CDR3 is TGCAGTGCTTCAGACATACTGAACACTGAAGCTTTCTTT. It codes for CSASDILNTEAFF.

Note on this clonotype: The junction differs from germline at one of its ends, possibly a read error. This chain joins TRBV2 and TRBJ1-4, with D possibly TRBD1 on 6 matching bases. The CDR3 covers 14 residues. CDR1 and CDR2 (germline): SNHLY, FYNNEI. CDR3 nucleotide sequence: TGTGCCAGCAGCGAAGACAGGTCAGGTGAAAAACTGTTTTTT. Amino acid sequence: CASSEDRSGEKLFF.

The chain is built from TRBV4-2 and TRBJ2-1, with D perhaps TRBD2 (7 bases). This CDR3 spans 15 amino acids. Looked up from germline, CDR1 is LGHNA and CDR2 is YNFKEQ. V lost 4 bases and J 6 bases, leaving 16 bases between the germline ends. CDR3 bases: TGTGCCAGCAGCCGGGGCATCGCGGGGGCCAATGAGCAGTTCTTC. The encoded protein is CASSRGIAGANEQFF.

CDR3 amino acids: CASSPGTGRPLFYGYTF. The CDR3 nucleotides read TGTGCCAGCAGTCCCGGGACGGGCAGGCCCCTCTTTTATGGCTACACCTTC. The genes are TRBV12-3 or TRBV12-4 and TRBJ1-2, with D maybe TRBD1 (5 bases). V lost 5 bases and J 5 bases, leaving 24 bases between the germline ends. This CDR3 contains 17 residues.

This chain links TRBV20-1 with TRBJ1-2; no reliable D call. This CDR3 region has 12 residues. The V gene lost 6 bases and the J gene lost 7 bases, with 15 bases spanning the gap. Germline CDR1 and CDR2: DFQATT and SNEGSKA (reference sequence). This CDR3 is CSARTDGLGYTF. Written as DNA, the CDR3 is TGCAGTGCACGGACGGACGGGCTTGGCTACACCTTC.

V usage is TRBV5-1 and J usage is TRBJ1-1; the D is unclear. There are 14 residues in the CDR3. Germline V gene data show CDR1 as SGHRS and CDR2 as YFSETQ. The V gene lost 0 bases and the J gene lost 4 bases, with 10 bases spanning the gap. The CDR3 protein is CASSLAEGGTEAFF. In DNA, the CDR3 is TGCGCCAGCAGCTTGGCCGAGGGCGGCACTGAAGCTTTCTTT.

The chain recombines TRBV6-1 with TRBJ1-5, with unresolved D. CDR3 length: 13 amino acids. In germline, CDR1 is MNHNS, CDR2 SASEGT. Trimming removed 4 bases from V and 7 bases from J, with 11 bases in between. DNA of the CDR3: TGTGCCAGCAGTGGAAATCCAAGGCAGCCCCAGCATTTT. It encodes CASSGNPRQPQHF.

The V call is TRBV9, the J call TRBJ2-4; 7 bases are a match to TRBD2. Germline V gene data show CDR1 as SGDLS and CDR2 as YYNGEE. The J segment lost 3 bases and the V segment lost 0 bases, leaving 0 bases of the junction unmatched. There are 14 residues in the CDR3. In nucleotides, the CDR3 is TGTGCCAGCAGCGTAGGGACTAGCAAAAACATTCAGTACTTC. It yields the protein CASSVGTSKNIQYF.

The chain recombines TRBV5-1 with TRBJ1-2, with D uncertain. The CDR3 runs 14 residues. The V and J ends lost 0 bases and 5 bases respectively, with 11 bases between them. Looked up from germline, CDR1 is SGHRS and CDR2 is YFSETQ. The CDR3 coding sequence is TGCGCCAGCAGCTTGGAGAACAGTGGGTATGGCTACACCTTC. Translation gives CASSLENSGYGYTF.

The chain employs TRBV28 and TRBJ1-1, with 7 bases that match TRBD1. J gave up 4 bases and V 5 bases, and 22 bases lay outside the gene matches. The CDR3 extends over 19 amino acids. CDR1 MDHEN and CDR2 SYDVKM come from the germline V gene. The chain's CDR3 is CASSDFALRDSKNGTEAFF. CDR3 nucleotides: TGTGCCAGCAGTGACTTCGCATTACGGGACAGCAAGAACGGCACTGAAGCTTTCTTT. Based on the CDR3 plus reference TRBV28 and TRBJ1-1, the full variable domain is DVKVTQSSRYLVKRTGEKVFLECVQDMDHENMFWYRQDPGLGLRLIYFSYDVKMKEKGDIPEGYSVSREKKERFSLILESASTNQTSMYLCASSDFALRDSKNGTEAFFGQGTRLTVV.

The chain uses TRBV5-1 and TRBJ2-3; D is ambiguous. This CDR3 contains 15 residues. V was clipped by 0 bases and J by 0 bases, with 8 bases between them. In germline, CDR1 is SGHRS, CDR2 YFSETQ. The CDR3 loop is CASSLDGDSTDTQYF. In nucleotides, the CDR3 is TGCGCCAGCAGCTTGGATGGAGATAGCACAGATACGCAGTATTTT.

The chain joins TRBV5-1 to TRBJ2-7; TRBD1 matches 8 bases. J lost 4 bases, V lost 2 bases, and 11 bases had no gene match. Germline-derived CDR1 and CDR2 are SGHRS and YFSETQ. The CDR3 loop spans 16 amino acids. The chain's CDR3 is CASSFIFSGQAYEQYF. The CDR3 DNA is TGCGCCAGCAGCTTTATTTTTTCGGGACAGGCTTACGAGCAGTACTTC.

The chain has TRBV13 and TRBJ2-7; TRBD1 agrees at 9 bases. Germline V gives CDR1 PRHDT, CDR2 FYEKMQ (reference sequence). The CDR3 loop spans 14 amino acids. V trimming: 5 bases; J trimming: 3 bases; junction bases outside the gene matches: 5. The CDR3 bases are TGTGCCAGCAGCGAACAGGGGGCTAGCTACGAGCAGTACTTC. Amino acids: CASSEQGASYEQYF.

The chain combines TRBV27 with TRBJ2-5; D call uncertain. The ends were cut back, 2 bases at V and 5 bases at J, with 12 bases in the middle. The CDR3 extends over 14 amino acids. Germline V gene lookup returns CDR1 MNHEY and CDR2 SMNVEV (reference sequence). The CDR3 region has the DNA TGTGCCAGCAGTTTACTAGGGATCAAGGAGACCCAGTACTTC. Encoded protein: CASSLLGIKETQYF.

The chain has TRBV29-1 and TRBJ1-2; D remains unclear. Looked up from germline, CDR1 is SQVTM and CDR2 is ANQGSEA. The CDR3 totals 13 residues. Trimming stripped 1 base from V and 1 base from J, with 7 bases between. CDR3 nucleotide sequence: TGCAGCGTTGAAGTGGATAATAACTATGGCTACACCTTC. Protein: CSVEVDNNYGYTF.

This clonotype has just one count. The CDR3 nucleotides read TGTGCCAGCAGCCCCTGGTCTAGGCCCACAGATACGCAGTATTTT. Its translation: CASSPWSRPTDTQYF. J is TRBJ2-3 and V is TRBV11-2, with D hard to call. Trimming removed 5 bases from V and 2 bases from J, with 14 bases in between. The length of the CDR3 is 15 residues. CDR1 and CDR2 (germline): SGHAT, FQNNGV.

This clonotype was counted a single time. CDR3 DNA: TGTGCCAGCAGTTACCCAACAGATACGCAGTATTTT. Translated, it gives CASSYPTDTQYF. The chain has TRBV12-3 or TRBV12-4 and TRBJ2-3; D is unresolved. Deletions cut 4 bases from V and 3 bases from J, with 5 bases between. The CDR3 extends over 12 amino acids.

The chain couples TRBV28 to TRBJ1-5; 9 bases match TRBD1. Germline values: CDR1 MDHEN, CDR2 SYDVKM. The V gene end was trimmed by 6 bases and the J gene end by 2 bases; junction bases not matched to a gene: 8. The CDR3 runs 16 residues. In DNA form, the CDR3 reads TGTGCCAGCAGCCGGGGACAGGGACGGGGCAATCAGCCCCAGCATTTT. It codes for CASSRGQGRGNQPQHF.

The table lists this clonotype with a count of one. The chain joins TRBV27 to TRBJ1-5; TRBD1 is a possible D gene (6 bases). Trimming left V 5 bases short and J 6 bases short, with 14 bases between. Germline-derived CDR1 and CDR2 are MNHEY and SMNVEV (reference sequence). The CDR3 is 14 residues long. The CDR3 spells CASSILQGTQPQHF. CDR3 in DNA: TGTGCCAGCAGTATCCTACAGGGAACTCAGCCCCAGCATTTT.

For the CDR3, the DNA is TGCAGTGCTGATGGGGCTATGATAGCGGGAGGAAAGGGGGGCAATGAGCAGTTCTTC. Translated, it gives CSADGAMIAGGKGGNEQFF. The J gene is TRBJ2-1, the V gene TRBV20-1; 10 bases align to TRBD2. Germline lookup yields CDR1 DFQATT and CDR2 SNEGSKA (reference sequence). CDR3 length equals 19 residues. V shed 5 bases, J shed 6 bases, and the junction held 22 bases outside the gene matches.

This clonotype came up once. This chain connects TRBV5-1 to TRBJ2-2; D may be TRBD1 (6 bases). This CDR3 is 14 amino acids long. The ends were cut back, 4 bases at V and 7 bases at J, with 14 bases in the middle. From germline, CDR1 is SGHRS and CDR2 YFSETQ. The CDR3 DNA is TGCGCCAGCAGCAGGGACACTGTAAGCGGGGAGCTGTTTTTT. Translation gives CASSRDTVSGELFF.

This rearrangement joins TRBV23-1 to TRBJ2-6; D remains ambiguous. TRBV23-1 is designated an ORF whose function remains uncertain. V was cut by 3 bases and J by 4 bases, with 10 bases left in between. This CDR3 has 15 amino acids. CDR3 loop: CASSHRPCGANVLTF. CDR3 coding DNA: TGCGCCAGCAGTCATCGGCCTTGCGGGGCCAACGTCCTGACTTTC.

The chain couples TRBV20-1 to TRBJ2-1; 7 bases line up with TRBD1. Germline CDR1 is DFQATT and CDR2 is SNEGSKA (reference sequence). The ends lost 2 bases at V and 0 bases at J; junction bases unmatched: 7. The CDR3 spans 16 residues. The CDR3 DNA reads as TGCAGTGCTAGACCACCGGGACAGAGCTCCTACAATGAGCAGTTCTTC. The encoded protein is CSARPPGQSSYNEQFF.

A word on this clonotype: Germline and junction disagree at one end, which may indicate a read error. The chain couples TRBV30 to TRBJ1-4; D gene ambiguous. Germline V lookup: CDR1 GTSNPN, CDR2 SVGIG (reference sequence). The CDR3 is 13 residues long. As DNA, the CDR3 is TGTGCCTGGGGACCCTCCGCTAACGAAAAACTGTTTTTT. Translated, it gives CAWGPSANEKLFF. The full variable domain, in which reference TRBV30 and TRBJ1-4 provide the parts outside the CDR3, is SQTIHQWPATLVQPVGSPLSLECTVEGTSNPNLYWYRQAAGRGLQLLFYSVGIGQISSEVPQNLSASRPQDRQFILSSKKLLLSDSGFYLCAWGPSANEKLFFGSGTQLSVL.